A single sample gave rise to the 13 T cell receptor beta chains below, sequenced in a study of blood T cells in healthy people across ages. Sample-barcoded 5' priming and a J-beta primer mix drove a second PCR of roughly 6 to 12 cycles. TCRdb re-analysed the 5' RACE reads in MiXCR, keeping a single row per CDR3 protein. The table lists approximately 1.5 million distinct CDR3 sequences, 42% of them singletons. Specimen: blood. These receptors were taken from a woman aged 18-29 years in good health.

V usage is TRBV7-9 and J usage is TRBJ1-1; D ambiguous. CDR3 length: 15 amino acids. Trimming removed 0 bases at V and 2 bases at J, with 10 bases between. Germline CDR1 SEHNR, CDR2 FQNEAQ (reference sequence). CDR3: CASSLARSINTEAFF. CDR3 nucleotide sequence: TGTGCCAGCAGCTTAGCGCGAAGCATTAACACTGAAGCTTTCTTT.

This clonotype has just a few counts. The chain couples TRBV27 to TRBJ1-5; unclear D gene. This CDR3 contains 13 residues. Trimming took off 10 bases at V and 9 bases at J, with 19 bases between the two ends. Germline-derived CDR1 and CDR2 are MNHEY and SMNVEV (reference sequence). CDR3 in DNA: TGTGCCACCGGAGGGAGCCTTTTTTTGCCCCAGCATTTT. It translates to CATGGSLFLPQHF.

This clonotype was counted between two and nine times. The rearrangement joins TRBV6-5 to TRBJ2-1; D unresolved. The CDR3 totals 13 residues. The V gene's germline CDR1 is MNHEY and CDR2 SVGAGI. V shed 0 bases and J shed 7 bases, with 7 bases lying between them. The CDR3 loop reads CASSYSQLNEQFF. The CDR3 bases are TGTGCCAGCAGTTACTCTCAGTTAAATGAGCAGTTCTTC.

The V and J genes are TRBV20-1 and TRBJ2-7; TRBD2 matches at 10 bases. Germline V CDR1 and CDR2: DFQATT, SNEGSKA (reference sequence). The CDR3 sequence is 15 residues long. After removal of 5 bases from V and 4 bases from J, the junction contained 11 bases not matched to a gene. The CDR3 region is CSARPSGSDRYEQYF. In DNA, the CDR3 is TGCAGTGCTCGCCCTAGCGGGAGCGATCGGTACGAGCAGTACTTC.

This clonotype was counted only a few times. The J gene is TRBJ2-7, the V gene TRBV5-5; 9 positions match TRBD2. Germline V CDR1 and CDR2: SGHKS, YYEKEE (reference sequence). Trimming at V came to 4 bases and at J to 3 bases, leaving 8 bases not matched to a gene. The CDR3 runs 15 residues. For the CDR3, the DNA is TGTGCCAGCAGCGTGGCGCTAGCGGGAATCTACGAGCAGTACTTC. Its translation is CASSVALAGIYEQYF. The entire variable domain, with the rest obtained from reference TRBV5-5 and TRBJ2-7, is as follows: DAGVTQSPTHLIKTRGQQVTLRCSPISGHKSVSWYQQVLGQGPQFIFQYYEKEERGRGNFPDRFSARQFPNYSSELNVNALLLGDSALYLCASSVALAGIYEQYFGPGTRLTVT.

V and J are TRBV28 and TRBJ2-3; D uncertain. CDR1 and CDR2 from the germline V gene are MDHEN and SYDVKM. This CDR3 is built from 13 residues. V was trimmed by 6 bases and J by 8 bases, leaving 15 bases between them. The CDR3 coding sequence is TGTGCCAGCAGCCAACTGACCCCGGGTACGCAGTATTTT. It yields the protein CASSQLTPGTQYF.

This clonotype was seen once. The rearrangement joins TRBV20-1 to TRBJ2-1; the match to TRBD2 covers 12 bases. Per germline, CDR1 DFQATT and CDR2 SNEGSKA (reference sequence). V was clipped by 5 bases and J by 7 bases; unmatched bases: 12. The CDR3 spans 16 residues. CDR3 loop: CSALTRGLAGWNEQFF. CDR3 sequence (DNA): TGCAGTGCTCTGACCCGGGGACTAGCGGGTTGGAATGAGCAGTTCTTC.

V usage is TRBV7-2 and J usage is TRBJ2-3, with 9 bases that match TRBD2. Trimming removed 4 bases from V and 10 bases from J; junction bases left unmatched: 3. The CDR3 has 12 residues. CDR1 and CDR2 (germline): SGHTA, FQGNSA. Here the CDR3 reads CASSYGTSSQYF. DNA for the CDR3: TGTGCCAGCAGCTATGGGACTAGCTCGCAGTATTTT.

J is TRBJ1-6 and V is TRBV27, with D tentatively TRBD1 (6 bases). The CDR3 consists of 15 residues. CDR1 is MNHEY, CDR2 SMNVEV, per germline (reference sequence). Deletions cut 4 bases from V and 11 bases from J, with 18 bases between. The CDR3 DNA sequence: TGTGCCAGCAGTTACGCCTCAGGGGCAGGGACACCCCTCCACTTT. Translating it yields CASSYASGAGTPLHF.

The chain carries TRBV6-2 or TRBV6-3 and TRBJ2-7, with D perhaps TRBD1 (5 bases). Between the trimmed V and J ends, which lost 2 bases and 3 bases, there was a span of 14 bases. CDR3 length: 15 residues. Germline loops: CDR1 MNHEY, CDR2 SVGEGT. The CDR3 nucleotides read TGTGCCAGCAGTTACGCAGACCAGGGCTACTACGAGCAGTACTTC. Encoded protein: CASSYADQGYYEQYF.

On this clonotype itself: A read error may produce the germline difference seen at one junction end. The chain joins TRBV20-1 to TRBJ1-2; no firm D call. The CDR3 has 11 amino acids. Germline V gives CDR1 DFQATT, CDR2 SNEGSKA (reference sequence). The CDR3 sequence is CSAGTNYGHTF. For the CDR3, the DNA is TGCAGTGCTGGAACTAACTATGGCCACACCTTC.

The chain couples TRBV12-3 or TRBV12-4 to TRBJ2-1; D call uncertain. Trimming took off 1 base at V and 9 bases at J, with 10 bases between the two ends. This CDR3 contains 13 residues. CDR3 residues: CASSLVRRSEQFF. Here the CDR3 DNA reads TGTGCCAGCAGTTTAGTGAGGCGGAGTGAGCAGTTCTTC.

The V gene is TRBV3-1, the J gene TRBJ2-7; D is uncertain. The V end lost 2 bases, the J end lost 0 bases, and 11 bases lay between the germline ends. CDR3 length: 15 amino acids. Germline V gene lookup returns CDR1 LGHDT and CDR2 YNNKEL (reference sequence). In DNA, the CDR3 is TGTGCCAGCAGCCAACCCAACTCACTCTCCTACGAGCAGTACTTC. Amino acids: CASSQPNSLSYEQYF.